Included here is one TCR beta chain sequence, with context. The target antigen is unknown. V shed 4 bases and J 3 bases; nucleotides not matched to a gene: 2. The CDR3 has 15 residues. CDR1 is SNHLY, CDR2 FYNNEI, per germline. Time point indicated: blood 4 weeks post-SBRT, at nephrectomy. As for treatment: 15 Gy SBRT to primary tumor, nephrectomy 4 weeks later. The assay was immunoSEQ multiplex PCR, and TCRdb's table has in-frame clones only and misses some. The top ten hold 15% to 20% of the sample, which has approximately 150,000 clones, about 86% seen once. The data belong to a study of radiation and T cells in renal cell carcinoma. Notes on the study in general: No pretreatment tumor biopsies were available for baseline clonotypes. Top tumor clonotypes rose in blood 2 weeks post-radiation, then contracted.

The receptor was isolated from a woman between 50 and 59 years old with renal cell carcinoma. This chain links TRBV2 with TRBJ2-1, with 11 bases that match TRBD2. The input for sequencing was blood, taken from a patient whose treatment included radiotherapy and nephrectomy. The CDR3 bases are TGTGCCAGCAGTGGGGGACTAGCGGACTACAATGAGCAGTTCTTC. Its protein is CASSGGLADYNEQFF.